This T cell receptor beta chain was documented in a study of T cell changes during pregnancy in multiple sclerosis. The ends lost 3 bases at V and 8 bases at J; junction bases unmatched: 6. Germline V lookup: CDR1 SGHDN, CDR2 FVKESK. CDR3 length: 13 amino acids. Produced via immunoSEQ multiplex PCR; TCRdb's table is partial and in-frame only. The data contain tens of thousands of clones, just over 85% of them singletons. The sample in question was CD4+ T cells from peripheral blood mononuclear cells, obtained in the first trimester of pregnancy. The sequence came from a female donor in good health, enrolled as a control in a pregnancy study. The chain joins TRBV14 to TRBJ1-2; 7 bases line up with TRBD1. CDR3 residues: CASSQETGRGYTF. As DNA, the CDR3 is TGTGCCAGCAGCCAGGAGACAGGGCGAGGCTACACCTTC. Complete variable domain (other parts from reference TRBV14 and TRBJ1-2): EAGVTQFPSHSVIEKGQTVTLRCDPISGHDNLYWYRRVMGKEIKFLLHFVKESKQDESGMPNNRFLAERTGGTYSTLKVQPAELEDSGVYFCASSQETGRGYTFGSGTRLTVV.